Each of the 13 T cell receptor beta chains below was sequenced from the same sample in a study of T cells in Graves' hyperthyroidism and ophthalmopathy. It was RNA transcripts that yielded the amplified TCR beta CDR3 regions. HTBI primers were used for first-round RT-PCR of the TCR CDR3. One entry per CDR3 protein results from TCRdb running MiXCR on the multiplex PCR reads. This sample carries around 420,000 distinct CDR3 sequences, 15% to 19% of them seen once, and the ten largest clones take approximately 7.5%. Sample: blood. The source is a young woman with Graves' hyperthyroidism.

This clonotype was seen at least ten times. The chain couples TRBV2 to TRBJ2-3, with D unclear. This CDR3 comprises 16 residues. Trimming removed 5 bases from V and 2 bases from J, with 17 bases in between. Germline CDR1 is SNHLY and CDR2 is FYNNEI. CDR3 nucleotides: TGTGCCAGCAGTCACCGGACCACCTCAAACACAGATACGCAGTATTTT. It specifies CASSHRTTSNTDTQYF.

This clonotype was seen only once. The genes are TRBV12-3 or TRBV12-4 and TRBJ2-2; 8 bases map to TRBD1. The CDR3 loop spans 14 amino acids. The V gene end was trimmed by 5 bases and the J gene end by 3 bases; junction bases not matched to a gene: 2. The chain's CDR3 is CASSPRGHTGELFF. The CDR3 nucleotides are TGTGCCAGCAGTCCCAGGGGGCACACCGGGGAGCTGTTTTTT.

This clonotype was detected only a few times. The chain is built from TRBV19 and TRBJ2-7; D perhaps matches TRBD2 (6 bases). Germline V lookup: CDR1 LNHDA, CDR2 SQIVND (reference sequence). V lost 7 bases and J lost 4, with 14 bases in between. This CDR3 has 13 residues. The CDR3 loop reads CASTLGLGYEQYF. The CDR3 nucleotides read TGTGCCAGTACCCTGGGACTGGGGTACGAGCAGTACTTC.

This clonotype was seen ten or more times. The chain carries TRBV20-1 and TRBJ2-1, with TRBD1 identical over 12 bases. CDR3 length: 15 residues. From germline, CDR1 is DFQATT and CDR2 SNEGSKA (reference sequence). Losses at the gene ends were 5 bases for V and 9 bases for J; bases not matched to a gene: 11. CDR3 loop: CSAGHYGTGGTEQFF. The CDR3 DNA reads as TGCAGTGCTGGCCACTATGGGACAGGGGGCACTGAGCAGTTCTTC.

The rearrangement links TRBV27 to TRBJ1-4, with unresolved D. Trimming shortened V by 5 bases and J by 6 bases, and 16 bases separated the two germline ends. The CDR3 is 15 amino acids. CDR1 is MNHEY, CDR2 SMNVEV, per germline (reference sequence). The CDR3 region has the DNA TGTGCCAGCAGTACAAGTCAGGTCTCTTATGAAAAACTGTTTTTT. Translating gives CASSTSQVSYEKLFF.

This clonotype was detected ten times or more. V gene TRBV24-1 combines with J gene TRBJ2-2, with D possibly TRBD2 on 6 matching bases. The CDR3 totals 16 residues. V lost 6 bases and J lost 0, with 13 bases in between. Germline V gene data show CDR1 as KGHDR and CDR2 as SFDVKD. The CDR3 is CATSYGPGANTGELFF. The CDR3 DNA follows: TGTGCCACCAGTTACGGGCCGGGGGCGAACACCGGGGAGCTGTTTTTT.

The chain is built from TRBV12-3 or TRBV12-4 and TRBJ2-7, with a tentative D call TRBD1 (6 bases). This CDR3 has 14 amino acids. With 3 bases removed from V and 6 bases from J, the gap between germline ends came to 15 bases. CDR3 DNA sequence: TGTGCCAGCAGTTTGGGACATTCCTCAATCGAGCAGTACTTC. Translated, it gives CASSLGHSSIEQYF.

This clonotype was seen ten or more times. The J gene is TRBJ2-5, the V gene TRBV6-1; 11 bases match TRBD2. The ends lost 6 bases at V and 3 bases at J; junction bases unmatched: 9. Germline CDR1 MNHNS, CDR2 SASEGT. The CDR3 covers 16 residues. Here the CDR3 reads CASRRIAGGPEETQYF. CDR3 nucleotides: TGTGCCAGCAGGAGGATAGCGGGAGGGCCGGAAGAGACCCAGTACTTC.

This clonotype was detected many times. The J gene is TRBJ2-5, the V gene TRBV10-2; D is possibly TRBD2 (5 bases). V lost 3 bases and J lost 5, with 10 bases in between. This CDR3 has 13 amino acids. Germline CDR1 WSHSY, CDR2 SAAADI. CDR3 DNA sequence: TGCGCCAGCAGTGACACTAGTTGGGAGACCCAGTACTTC. Translating it yields CASSDTSWETQYF.

The V call is TRBV3-1, the J call TRBJ1-2, with D possibly TRBD1 on 5 matching bases. The V and J ends lost 3 bases and 7 bases respectively, with 27 bases between them. The CDR3 runs to 18 residues. Germline V gene lookup returns CDR1 LGHDT and CDR2 YNNKEL (reference sequence). CDR3 loop: CASSQLSGGERVSGGYTF. CDR3 coding DNA: TGTGCCAGCAGCCAGCTCTCCGGAGGGGAGCGGGTTAGCGGTGGCTACACCTTC.

This clonotype was observed many times. This chain uses TRBV30 with TRBJ1-2, with a possible D match to TRBD1 (5 bases). This CDR3 is built from 11 residues. The germline V gene has CDR1 GTSNPN and CDR2 SVGIG (reference sequence). V was cut by 4 bases and J by 8 bases, with 11 bases left in between. The CDR3 region is CAWMQGFGYTF. The CDR3 DNA sequence: TGTGCCTGGATGCAGGGTTTCGGCTACACCTTC.

This clonotype was detected a few times. The chain combines TRBV10-3 with TRBJ1-2; D ambiguous. Per the germline V gene, CDR1 is ENHRY and CDR2 is SYGVKD. V lost 0 bases to trimming and J lost 6 bases, with 17 bases between them. The CDR3 loop spans 16 amino acids. Here the CDR3 reads CAISESTRLRFHGYTF. The CDR3 DNA is TGTGCCATCAGTGAGTCGACGAGATTGAGGTTCCATGGCTACACCTTC.

This clonotype was recorded at least ten times. The chain uses TRBV3-1 and TRBJ2-1; the D is unclear. The V and J ends lost 3 bases and 6 bases respectively, with 21 bases between them. The CDR3 runs to 17 residues. The germline V gene has CDR1 LGHDT and CDR2 YNNKEL (reference sequence). The CDR3 region has the DNA TGTGCCAGCAGCCAGGGGTTTCTCTCTGGGTTGGGCAATGAGCAGTTCTTC. This translates into CASSQGFLSGLGNEQFF.